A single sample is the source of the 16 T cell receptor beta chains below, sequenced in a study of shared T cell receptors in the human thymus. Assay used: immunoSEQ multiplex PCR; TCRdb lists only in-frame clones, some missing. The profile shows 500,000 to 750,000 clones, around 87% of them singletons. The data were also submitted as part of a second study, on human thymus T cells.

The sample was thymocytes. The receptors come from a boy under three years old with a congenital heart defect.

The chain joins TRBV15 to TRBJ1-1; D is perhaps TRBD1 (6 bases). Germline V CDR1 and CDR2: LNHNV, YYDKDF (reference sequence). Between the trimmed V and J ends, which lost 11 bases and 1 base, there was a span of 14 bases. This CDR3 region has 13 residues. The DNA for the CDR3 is TGTGCCGCAGCAGGGGACGGGAACACTGAAGCTTTCTTT. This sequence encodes CAAAGDGNTEAFF. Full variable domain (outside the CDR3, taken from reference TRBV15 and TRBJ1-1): DAMVIQNPRYQVTQFGKPVTLSCSQTLNHNVMYWYQQKSSQAPKLLFHYYDKDFNNEADTPDNFQSRRPNTSFCFLDIRSPGLGDTAMYLCAAAGDGNTEAFFGQGTRLTVV.

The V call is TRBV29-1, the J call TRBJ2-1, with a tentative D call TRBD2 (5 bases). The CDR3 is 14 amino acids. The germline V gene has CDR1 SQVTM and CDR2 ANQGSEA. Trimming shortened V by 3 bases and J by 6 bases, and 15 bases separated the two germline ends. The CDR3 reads CSVELTRRGNEQFF. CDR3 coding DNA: TGCAGCGTTGAGTTGACTCGCCGGGGCAATGAGCAGTTCTTC.

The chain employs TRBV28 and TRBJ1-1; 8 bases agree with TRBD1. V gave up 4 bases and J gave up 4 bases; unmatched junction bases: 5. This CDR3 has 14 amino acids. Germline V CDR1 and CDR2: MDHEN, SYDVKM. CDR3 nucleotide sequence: TGTGCCAGCAGTTCGACAGGGGCCGGCACTGAAGCTTTCTTT. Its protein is CASSSTGAGTEAFF.

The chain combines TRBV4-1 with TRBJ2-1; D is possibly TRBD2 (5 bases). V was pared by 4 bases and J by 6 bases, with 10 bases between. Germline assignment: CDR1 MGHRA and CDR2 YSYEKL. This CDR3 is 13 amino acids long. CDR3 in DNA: TGCGCCAGCAGCCCCCAGCGGCTCAATGAGCAGTTCTTC. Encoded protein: CASSPQRLNEQFF.

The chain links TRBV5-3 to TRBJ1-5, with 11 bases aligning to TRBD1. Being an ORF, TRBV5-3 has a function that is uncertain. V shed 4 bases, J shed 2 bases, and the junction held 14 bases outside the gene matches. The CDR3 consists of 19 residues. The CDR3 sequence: CARSPPSGQGALGNQPQHF. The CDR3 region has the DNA TGTGCCAGAAGCCCTCCGTCAGGACAGGGGGCTTTGGGCAATCAGCCCCAGCATTTT.

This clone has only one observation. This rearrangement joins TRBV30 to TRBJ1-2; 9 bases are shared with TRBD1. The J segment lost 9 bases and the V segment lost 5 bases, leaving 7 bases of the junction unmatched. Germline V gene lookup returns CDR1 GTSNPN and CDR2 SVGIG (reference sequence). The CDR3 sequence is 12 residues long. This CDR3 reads CAWERTGDSYTF. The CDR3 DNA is TGTGCCTGGGAGAGGACAGGGGACAGCTACACCTTC. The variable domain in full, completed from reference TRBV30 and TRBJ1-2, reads SQTIHQWPATLVQPVGSPLSLECTVEGTSNPNLYWYRQAAGRGLQLLFYSVGIGQISSEVPQNLSASRPQDRQFILSSKKLLLSDSGFYLCAWERTGDSYTFGSGTRLTVV.

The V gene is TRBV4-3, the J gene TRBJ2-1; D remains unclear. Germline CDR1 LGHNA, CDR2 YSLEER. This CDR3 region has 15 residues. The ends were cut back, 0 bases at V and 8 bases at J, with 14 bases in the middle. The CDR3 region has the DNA TGCGCCAGCAGCCAAGAATCGTCGAGCCCCGATGAGCAGTTCTTC. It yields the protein CASSQESSSPDEQFF.

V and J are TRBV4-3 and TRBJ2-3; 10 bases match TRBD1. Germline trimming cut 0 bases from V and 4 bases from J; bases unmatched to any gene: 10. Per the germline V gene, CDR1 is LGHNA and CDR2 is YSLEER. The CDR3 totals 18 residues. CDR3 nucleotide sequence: TGCGCCAGCAGCCAAGATCCCAGCAGGGACAGGGGTCCAGATACGCAGTATTTT. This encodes CASSQDPSRDRGPDTQYF.

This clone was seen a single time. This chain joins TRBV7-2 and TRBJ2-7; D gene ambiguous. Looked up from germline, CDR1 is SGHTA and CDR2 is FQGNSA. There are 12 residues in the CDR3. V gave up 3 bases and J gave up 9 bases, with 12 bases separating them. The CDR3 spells CASSLTGTRQYF. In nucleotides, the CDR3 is TGTGCCAGCAGCTTGACTGGTACGAGGCAGTACTTC.

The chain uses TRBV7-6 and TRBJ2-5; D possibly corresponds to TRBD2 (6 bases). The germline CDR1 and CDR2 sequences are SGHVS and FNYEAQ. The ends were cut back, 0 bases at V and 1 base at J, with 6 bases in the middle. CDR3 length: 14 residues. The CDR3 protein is CASSLAGGQETQYF. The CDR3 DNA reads TGTGCCAGCAGCTTAGCGGGGGGCCAAGAGACCCAGTACTTC.

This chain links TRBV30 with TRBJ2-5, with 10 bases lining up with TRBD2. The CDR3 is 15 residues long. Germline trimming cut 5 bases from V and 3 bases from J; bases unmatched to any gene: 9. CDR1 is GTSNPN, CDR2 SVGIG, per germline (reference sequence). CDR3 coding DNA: TGTGCCTGGGTGGGGCCAGCGGGAGGGGAAGAGACCCAGTACTTC. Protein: CAWVGPAGGEETQYF.

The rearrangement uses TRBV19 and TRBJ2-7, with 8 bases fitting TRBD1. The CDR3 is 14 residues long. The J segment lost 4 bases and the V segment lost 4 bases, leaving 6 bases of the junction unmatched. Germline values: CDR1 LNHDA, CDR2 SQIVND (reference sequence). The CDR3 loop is CASSTDRAPYEQYF. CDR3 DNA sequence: TGTGCCAGTAGTACGGACAGGGCCCCATACGAGCAGTACTTC.

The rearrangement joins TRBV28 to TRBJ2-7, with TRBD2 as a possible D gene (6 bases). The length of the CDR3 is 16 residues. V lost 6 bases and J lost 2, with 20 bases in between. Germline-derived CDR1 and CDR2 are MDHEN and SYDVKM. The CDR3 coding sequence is TGTGCCAGCAGCTGGAGGGACTCCCTGACCCCCTACGAGCAGTACTTC. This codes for CASSWRDSLTPYEQYF.

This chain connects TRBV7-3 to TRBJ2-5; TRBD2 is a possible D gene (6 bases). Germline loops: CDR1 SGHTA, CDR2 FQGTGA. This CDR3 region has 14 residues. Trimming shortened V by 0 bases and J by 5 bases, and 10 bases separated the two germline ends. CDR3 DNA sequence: TGTGCCAGCAGCTTAACAGGGAGGTCGGAGACCCAGTACTTC. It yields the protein CASSLTGRSETQYF.

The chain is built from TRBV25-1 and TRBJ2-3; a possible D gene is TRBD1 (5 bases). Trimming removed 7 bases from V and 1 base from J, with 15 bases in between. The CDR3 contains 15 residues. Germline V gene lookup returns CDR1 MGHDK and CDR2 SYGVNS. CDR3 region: CASTRPGKGTDTQYF. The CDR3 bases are TGTGCCAGCACGCGTCCAGGGAAAGGCACAGATACGCAGTATTTT.

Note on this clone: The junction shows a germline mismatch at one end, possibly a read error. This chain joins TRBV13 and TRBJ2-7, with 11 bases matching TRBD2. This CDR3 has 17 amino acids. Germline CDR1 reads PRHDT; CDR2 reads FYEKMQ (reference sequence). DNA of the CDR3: TGTGTCAGCAGCTTAGCCCCCGTTACTAGCGGGAGCCACGAGCAGTACTTC. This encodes CVSSLAPVTSGSHEQYF.